Following are 29 T cell receptor beta chains from one sample sequenced in a study of blood T cell repertoires in COVID-19. TCRdb keeps only in-frame clones here, not all; method: immunoSEQ multiplex PCR. The table lists hundreds of thousands of clones, roughly four fifths of them singletons, with around 3.5% in the top ten. The specimen sequenced was PBMCs or T cells enriched from blood (not recorded which). The receptor source for this set is a woman aged 40 to 49 who had been exposed to COVID-19.

The CDR3 DNA follows: TGTGCCAGCAGTTACATCTCCGGGACAGGGGGCTTCGAGCAGTACTTC. Translating it yields CASSYISGTGGFEQYF. The chain carries TRBV6-5 and TRBJ2-7, with 12 bases matching TRBD1. CDR3 size: 16 residues. Looked up from germline, CDR1 is MNHEY and CDR2 is SVGAGI. Trimming cost V 2 bases and J 6 bases; bases outside gene matches: 8.

The J gene is TRBJ1-4, the V gene TRBV18; D is uncertain. CDR1 is KGHSH, CDR2 LQKENI, per germline. V lost 0 bases to trimming and J lost 0 bases, with 8 bases between them. The CDR3 length is 16 residues. The CDR3 loop is CASSPPGAATNEKLFF. CDR3 DNA: TGTGCCAGCTCACCACCGGGAGCCGCAACTAATGAAAAACTGTTTTTT.

This clone was seen more than once but under ten times. This rearrangement joins TRBV19 to TRBJ2-1; maybe TRBD2 (7 bases). CDR1 and CDR2 from the germline V gene are LNHDA and SQIVND (reference sequence). This CDR3 is 17 amino acids long. The ends were cut back, 1 base at V and 6 bases at J, with 19 bases in the middle. The CDR3, as DNA: TGTGCCAGTAGTATAGTGGGGGGGGCCTTTTGGGCCAATGAGCAGTTCTTC. Protein sequence: CASSIVGGAFWANEQFF.

In this sample, this clone turned up a few times. CDR3 DNA: TGTGCCAGCAGCTTAAGGGGTCCAGGGCTCTATGGCTACACCTTC. Translation: CASSLRGPGLYGYTF. The chain joins TRBV5-4 to TRBJ1-2; D may be TRBD1 (5 bases). CDR3 size: 15 residues. Trimming took off 2 bases at V and 4 bases at J, with 15 bases between the two ends. CDR1 and CDR2 (germline): SGHNT, YYREEE (reference sequence). Combining the CDR3 with reference TRBV5-4 and TRBJ1-2 gives the whole variable domain ETGVTQSPTHLIKTRGQQVTLRCSSQSGHNTVSWYQQALGQGPQFIFQYYREEENGRGNFPPRFSGLQFPNYSSELNVNALELDDSALYLCASSLRGPGLYGYTFGSGTRLTVV.

The chain couples TRBV19 to TRBJ1-2, with D perhaps matching TRBD1 (5 bases). This CDR3 spans 15 amino acids. With 6 bases removed from V and 6 bases from J, the gap between germline ends came to 20 bases. Germline V gene lookup returns CDR1 LNHDA and CDR2 SQIVND (reference sequence). CDR3 protein: CASRKQASVRDGYTF. The DNA for the CDR3 is TGTGCCAGTAGGAAACAGGCCAGCGTACGGGATGGCTACACCTTC.

In nucleotides, the CDR3 is TGTGCCAGCAGGGGTGAGGGCACCGGGGAGCTGTTTTTT. It translates to CASRGEGTGELFF. The rearrangement uses TRBV7-9 and TRBJ2-2; possible D gene TRBD2, 5 bases. Germline values: CDR1 SEHNR, CDR2 FQNEAQ (reference sequence). The CDR3 has 13 residues. V was clipped by 6 bases and J by 4 bases, with 9 bases between them.

This rearrangement joins TRBV27 to TRBJ1-4; D is unclear. This CDR3 is built from 15 residues. Germline V CDR1 and CDR2: MNHEY, SMNVEV (reference sequence). V was shortened by 5 bases and J by 0 bases, with 10 bases between the two germline ends. CDR3 sequence reads: CASSPRAATNEKLFF. In nucleotides, the CDR3 is TGTGCCAGCAGTCCCCGCGCGGCAACTAATGAAAAACTGTTTTTT.

The chain combines TRBV28 with TRBJ1-4; D is unresolved. The CDR3 is 15 residues long. CDR1 is MDHEN and CDR2 is SYDVKM in the germline V gene. The V and J ends lost 2 bases and 7 bases respectively, with 14 bases between them. In DNA, the CDR3 is TGTGCCAGCAGTTTAAGGTTCGGAGGGAGTGAAAAACTGTTTTTT. Its translation is CASSLRFGGSEKLFF.

This sequence joins TRBV4-1 and TRBJ2-3, with D perhaps matching TRBD2 (5 bases). The CDR3 covers 16 residues. Per the germline V gene, CDR1 is MGHRA and CDR2 is YSYEKL. V was shortened by 0 bases and J by 0 bases, with 10 bases between the two germline ends. The CDR3 DNA reads TGCGCCAGCAGCCAAGATGGCTGGACTAGCACAGATACGCAGTATTTT. Translating gives CASSQDGWTSTDTQYF.

The genes are TRBV2 and TRBJ2-1, with 13 bases matching TRBD2. The germline V gene encodes CDR1 SNHLY and CDR2 FYNNEI. The CDR3 contains 15 residues. Unmatched junction bases numbered 8, after V lost 7 bases and J lost 8 bases. This chain's CDR3 is CASTAGTSGTHEQFF. Here the CDR3 DNA reads TGTGCCAGCACTGCAGGGACTAGCGGGACCCATGAGCAGTTCTTC. Full variable domain (outside the CDR3, taken from reference TRBV2 and TRBJ2-1): EPEVTQTPSHQVTQMGQEVILRCVPISNHLYFYWYRQILGQKVEFLVSFYNNEISEKSEIFDDQFSVERPDGSNFTLKIRSTKLEDSAMYFCASTAGTSGTHEQFFGPGTRLTVL.

V and J are TRBV2 and TRBJ2-2, with TRBD1 matching 9 bases. CDR1 and CDR2 from the germline V gene are SNHLY and FYNNEI. The CDR3 loop spans 16 amino acids. Losses at the gene ends were 6 bases for V and 5 bases for J; bases not matched to a gene: 10. CDR3: CASRGTGPFQTGELFF. The CDR3 nucleotides are TGTGCCAGCAGAGGGACAGGGCCCTTCCAAACCGGGGAGCTGTTTTTT.

The chain joins TRBV19 to TRBJ1-6, with 9 bases lining up with TRBD1. V was pared by 7 bases and J by 6 bases, with 7 bases of the junction left unmatched. CDR1 LNHDA and CDR2 SQIVND come from the germline V gene (reference sequence). The CDR3 is made up of 15 amino acids. CDR3 in amino acids: CASTFGQGFNSPLHF. DNA of the CDR3: TGTGCCAGTACCTTTGGACAGGGGTTTAATTCACCCCTCCACTTT.

The chain uses TRBV28 and TRBJ1-1, with D possibly matching TRBD1 (5 bases). Germline assignment: CDR1 MDHEN and CDR2 SYDVKM. V was trimmed by 6 bases and J by 5 bases, leaving 25 bases between them. This CDR3 contains 17 residues. CDR3 in DNA: TGTGCCAGCAGATTACCGGGCCTCATGAGGTCAGGGACTGAAGCTTTCTTT. It translates to CASRLPGLMRSGTEAFF.

The chain has TRBV30 and TRBJ1-6; 8 nucleotides line up with TRBD1. V was pared by 1 base and J by 6 bases, with 8 bases of the junction left unmatched. From germline, CDR1 is GTSNPN and CDR2 SVGIG (reference sequence). CDR3 length: 16 residues. The CDR3 region is CAWSGTGTRPNSPLHF. The CDR3 DNA is TGTGCCTGGAGTGGGACAGGGACTCGTCCTAATTCACCCCTCCACTTT.

This chain joins TRBV2 and TRBJ1-4; 8 bases line up with TRBD1. Trimming cost V 4 bases and J 6 bases; bases outside gene matches: 10. This CDR3 spans 16 amino acids. In germline, CDR1 is SNHLY, CDR2 FYNNEI. This CDR3 reads CASSVTGTGDHEKLFF. The CDR3 DNA reads TGTGCCAGCAGTGTAACCGGGACAGGTGATCATGAAAAACTGTTTTTT.

V usage is TRBV19 and J usage is TRBJ2-5; D perhaps matches TRBD2 (5 bases). V was clipped by 4 bases and J by 5 bases, with 11 bases between them. CDR1 and CDR2 from the germline V gene are LNHDA and SQIVND (reference sequence). This CDR3 is 13 amino acids long. CDR3 bases: TGTGCCAGTAGTACACAAACTAGGGAGACCCAGTACTTC. Amino acid sequence: CASSTQTRETQYF. The variable domain in full, with the rest retrieved from reference TRBV19 and TRBJ2-5, is DGGITQSPKYLFRKEGQNVTLSCEQNLNHDAMYWYRQDPGQGLRLIYYSQIVNDFQKGDIAEGYSVSREKKESFPLTVTSAQKNPTAFYLCASSTQTRETQYFGPGTRLLVL.

This clone was detected once. This sequence joins TRBV11-3 and TRBJ1-1, with 7 bases matching TRBD1. The germline V gene encodes CDR1 SGHNT and CDR2 YENEEA. This CDR3 contains 15 residues. With V trimmed by 2 bases and J by 4 bases, 7 bases remained unmatched. The CDR3 DNA sequence: TGTGCCAGCAGCTTAAAGGGGGCGCCGAGCACTGAAGCTTTCTTT. It translates to CASSLKGAPSTEAFF.

The rearrangement uses TRBV19 and TRBJ2-7; TRBD1 aligns across 8 bases. This CDR3 is built from 16 residues. Unmatched junction bases numbered 18, after V lost 5 bases and J lost 9 bases. Germline V lookup: CDR1 LNHDA, CDR2 SQIVND (reference sequence). CDR3 sequence: CASSSWTGQEGFGQYF. CDR3 DNA: TGTGCCAGTAGTTCCTGGACAGGGCAAGAAGGATTCGGGCAGTACTTC.

J is TRBJ2-2 and V is TRBV5-5; no firm D call. The CDR3 extends over 15 amino acids. Trimming pared 4 bases from V and 3 bases from J, leaving 13 bases between. Germline V gives CDR1 SGHKS, CDR2 YYEKEE (reference sequence). DNA of the CDR3: TGTGCCAGCAGCCGGAGAGTGGTGGACACCGGGGAGCTGTTTTTT. Translated: CASSRRVVDTGELFF.

The genes are TRBV28 and TRBJ2-3; 8 positions match TRBD2. CDR3 size: 14 residues. CDR1 and CDR2 from the germline V gene are MDHEN and SYDVKM. Losses at the gene ends were 8 bases for V and 3 bases for J; bases not matched to a gene: 7. In DNA form, the CDR3 reads TGTGCCAGCCTCCGGGGGGGGGCTACAGATACGCAGTATTTT. Translating it yields CASLRGGATDTQYF.

The J gene is TRBJ2-7, the V gene TRBV7-2; D possibly corresponds to TRBD2 (5 bases). Germline CDR1 SGHTA, CDR2 FQGNSA. Trimming pared 5 bases from V and 1 base from J, leaving 18 bases between. This CDR3 spans 16 amino acids. Written as DNA, the CDR3 is TGTGCCAGCAGCCCGGTAGGCCTAGCAGCTTCCTACGAGCAGTACTTC. Residues: CASSPVGLAASYEQYF.

The chain combines TRBV14 with TRBJ1-5; D is undetermined. The V gene's germline CDR1 is SGHDN and CDR2 FVKESK. This CDR3 is 11 amino acids long. V was cut by 5 bases and J by 7 bases, with 6 bases left in between. CDR3 amino acids: CASSFKQPQHF. As DNA, the CDR3 is TGTGCCAGCAGCTTTAAACAGCCCCAGCATTTT.

This chain connects TRBV12-3 or TRBV12-4 to TRBJ2-1; TRBD1 might be the D (6 bases). Trimming removed 4 bases at V and 9 bases at J, with 13 bases between. This CDR3 contains 13 residues. The CDR3 DNA is TGTGCCAGCAGTTCTTTAACAGGGCTTGAGCAGTTCTTC. This gives the protein CASSSLTGLEQFF.

The rearrangement joins TRBV2 to TRBJ2-7; D gene ambiguous. Germline lookup yields CDR1 SNHLY and CDR2 FYNNEI. The germline V and J ends were trimmed by 3 bases and 3 bases, with 12 bases remaining between them. The CDR3 runs 14 residues. The CDR3 loop reads CASSDPSFNYEQYF. The CDR3 DNA follows: TGTGCCAGCAGTGATCCGAGTTTTAACTACGAGCAGTACTTC.

This clone was observed a handful of times. This chain uses TRBV2 with TRBJ2-7; 7 positions agree with TRBD2. Trimming at V came to 3 bases and at J to 4 bases, leaving 18 bases not matched to a gene. Germline V gene data show CDR1 as SNHLY and CDR2 as FYNNEI. CDR3 size: 18 residues. The CDR3 region is CASSESLSGADVNYEQYF. CDR3 in DNA: TGTGCCAGCAGTGAGTCTTTAAGCGGGGCGGACGTAAATTACGAGCAGTACTTC.

The chain has TRBV28 and TRBJ1-1; a possible D gene is TRBD1 (5 bases). This CDR3 comprises 14 residues. Germline CDR1 and CDR2: MDHEN and SYDVKM. V was shortened by 5 bases and J by 3 bases, with 13 bases between the two germline ends. For the CDR3, the DNA is TGTGCCAGCAGTCCCCCGGGGGGTCACACTGAAGCTTTCTTT. It codes for CASSPPGGHTEAFF.

V and J are TRBV5-1 and TRBJ2-1, with TRBD1 identical over 10 bases. From germline, CDR1 is SGHRS and CDR2 YFSETQ. This CDR3 contains 17 residues. Trimming at V came to 5 bases and at J to 10 bases, leaving 18 bases not matched to a gene. In nucleotides, the CDR3 is TGCGCCAGCAGAACCGGATTGGGACAGGGGCTGGAGGGGGAGCAGTTCTTC. Protein product: CASRTGLGQGLEGEQFF.

This chain uses TRBV6-5 with TRBJ2-7; 10 bases are a match to TRBD1. The junction had 8 bases not matched to a gene; V was cut back by 6 bases and J by 3 bases. CDR3 length: 15 amino acids. Germline V lookup: CDR1 MNHEY, CDR2 SVGAGI. CDR3 DNA sequence: TGTGCCAGCAGGGCCTGGACAGGGGGTAACTACGAGCAGTACTTC. Translation gives CASRAWTGGNYEQYF.

The chain combines TRBV7-8 with TRBJ1-6; TRBD1 matches at 10 bases. Losses at the gene ends were 1 base for V and 8 bases for J; bases not matched to a gene: 2. The V gene's germline CDR1 is SGHVS and CDR2 FQNEAQ. The CDR3 loop spans 15 amino acids. The CDR3 sequence: CASSLGGQGYSPLHF. CDR3 bases: TGTGCCAGCAGCTTAGGGGGACAGGGGTATTCACCCCTCCACTTT.